This is a list of T cell receptor beta chains from one sample in a study of blood T cell repertoires in COVID-19. Profiling relied on immunoSEQ multiplex PCR, and the TCRdb table lists in-frame clones only, not all of them. Among about 480,000 clones, 85% to 90% were seen once, and the ten largest hold 1.8%. Sequenced: PBMCs or T cells enriched from blood (not recorded which). Receptors originate from a woman aged 40 to 50 who had recovered from COVID-19. The CDR3 runs from the conserved cysteine through the conserved F or W. A D gene is named only where the DNA matches it firmly.

v_gene	j_gene	d_gene	CDR3aa
TRBV5-5	TRBJ1-5	NA	CASSFDSTNQPQHF
TRBV29-1	TRBJ2-2	TRBD2	CSARTSGRANTGELFF
TRBV5-4	TRBJ2-5	TRBD2	CASSLAPRTSGQETQYF
TRBV7-8	TRBJ2-7	TRBD2	CASRPIQRENYEQYF
TRBV18	TRBJ2-7	TRBD1	CASSRLQGPYEQYF
TRBV7-9	TRBJ1-6	NA	CASSQNNSPLHF
TRBV6-5	TRBJ1-1	NA	CASSYPEGEAFF
TRBV10-2	TRBJ2-1	NA	CASSEGGNEQFF
TRBV6-5	TRBJ1-6	NA	CASSYSGTKNSPLHF
TRBV15	TRBJ2-1	NA	CATSRDLGFSYNEQFF
TRBV29-1	TRBJ2-7	NA	CSVAGGRDNPYEQYF
TRBV5-1	TRBJ2-5	TRBD2	CASSRRTSGTYQETQYF
TRBV7-8	TRBJ2-5	TRBD2	CASSFSGRQETQYF
TRBV13	TRBJ2-5	TRBD2	CASSFHPPRGLAASETQYF
TRBV5-6	TRBJ2-7	TRBD1	CASSWDRYYEQYF
TRBV5-4	TRBJ2-1	NA	CASSFPQGQGPYNEQFF
TRBV5-5	TRBJ2-1	NA	CASSLTVRSSYNEQFF
TRBV5-1	TRBJ2-2	NA	CASSQGQTNTGELFF
TRBV4-1	TRBJ1-3	NA	CASRINPGDAGNTIYF
TRBV5-1	TRBJ2-7	TRBD1	CASSQGQGKGEQYF
TRBV7-9	TRBJ2-7	TRBD2	CASSLIREGEQYF
TRBV19	TRBJ1-4	TRBD1	CASSEDRGREKLFF
TRBV4-3	TRBJ2-1	TRBD2	CASSQVWLAGGNNEQFF
TRBV5-1	TRBJ1-1	TRBD1	CASSRQSNRGTEAFF
TRBV7-9	TRBJ2-1	NA	CASRTAGSYNEQFF
TRBV12-3/TRBV12-4	TRBJ1-2	NA	CASKMGSRPDTF
TRBV29-1	TRBJ1-2	TRBD1	CSVERDSPYGYTF
TRBV7-2	TRBJ1-5	NA	CASSLGNSANQPQHF
TRBV7-8	TRBJ2-1	NA	CASRVRASLYGNEQFF
TRBV14	TRBJ1-1	NA	CASSPRVPTEAFF
TRBV6-5	TRBJ2-1	TRBD2	CASRQSASGWNEQFF
TRBV6-5	TRBJ1-2	NA	CASRNMPGANYGYTF
TRBV4-2	TRBJ1-1	NA	CASSPTRGDTEAFF
TRBV29-1	TRBJ1-1	NA	CSVGTTLGTEAFF
TRBV30	TRBJ1-1	NA	CAWSIRRSTVNTEAFF
TRBV27	TRBJ1-1	TRBD1	CASSFLRTGGAEAFF
TRBV10-3	TRBJ1-1	TRBD1	CAISPTEGAGTEAFF
TRBV9	TRBJ1-4	NA	CASSVGQAPEKLFF
TRBV2	TRBJ1-2	NA	CASSDPLTGLGLYGYTF
TRBV19	TRBJ2-7	NA	CASSMGPRADEQYF
TRBV24-1	TRBJ2-5	TRBD2	CATSDRTSGTAETQYF
TRBV19	TRBJ2-3	TRBD2	CASRGTSGSLTDTQYF
TRBV10-1	TRBJ2-3	NA	CASSESGTRVDTQYF
TRBV9	TRBJ2-2	TRBD2	CASSVELAGYTGELFF
TRBV13	TRBJ2-1	TRBD2	CASSFRLAGYNEQFF
TRBV6-2/TRBV6-3	TRBJ1-1	NA	CASSYWGGTTEAFF
TRBV29-1	TRBJ2-1	TRBD2	CSYELGLAETYYNEQFF
TRBV19	TRBJ1-5	TRBD1	CASSIVATGDNQPQHF
TRBV30	TRBJ1-1	TRBD1	CAWSVGTENTEAFF
TRBV4-3	TRBJ2-3	NA	CASSQGLDTQYF
TRBV15	TRBJ2-7	TRBD1	CATSRGQGSSYEQYF